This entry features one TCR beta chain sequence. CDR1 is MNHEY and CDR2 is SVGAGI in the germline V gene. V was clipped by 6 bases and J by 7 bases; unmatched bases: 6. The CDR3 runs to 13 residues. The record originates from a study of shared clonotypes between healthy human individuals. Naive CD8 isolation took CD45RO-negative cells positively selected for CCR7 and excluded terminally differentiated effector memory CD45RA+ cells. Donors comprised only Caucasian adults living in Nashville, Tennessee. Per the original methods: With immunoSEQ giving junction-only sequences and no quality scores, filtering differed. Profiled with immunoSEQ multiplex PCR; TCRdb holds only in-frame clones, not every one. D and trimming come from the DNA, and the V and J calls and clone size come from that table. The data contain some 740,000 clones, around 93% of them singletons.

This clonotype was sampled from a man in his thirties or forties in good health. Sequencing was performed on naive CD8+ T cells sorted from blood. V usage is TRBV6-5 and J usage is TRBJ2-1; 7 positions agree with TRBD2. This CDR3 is CASRLASFNEQFF. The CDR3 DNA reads TGTGCCAGCAGACTAGCGTCCTTTAATGAGCAGTTCTTC.